This T cell receptor (beta chain) is from a study of cytomegalovirus exposure and HLA in healthy donors. Study results and caveats: What a later analysis reportedly showed was that an Asian-associated ancestry cluster had fewer N-insertions than the approximately 700-donor mean.

Germline CDR1 is PRHDT and CDR2 is FYEKMQ (reference sequence). This CDR3 has 16 residues. Losses at the gene ends were 5 bases for V and 4 bases for J; bases not matched to a gene: 9. On this clone: Its antigen remains unidentified.

Both 60 Vbeta primers and 13 Jbeta primers went into the PCR. This table comes from immunoSEQ multiplex PCR, and its TCRdb copy is limited to in-frame clones, with some not included. The data show 120,000 to 150,000 clones, around 73% seen once. Sequencing was carried out using PBMCs. V and J are TRBV13 and TRBJ2-3; 10 bases agree with TRBD2. The TCR originated in a female donor in good health and CMV-seronegative. The CDR3 region has the DNA TGTGCCAGCAGCCTTCTAGCGGGAGAAAACGCAGATACGCAGTATTTT. Encoded protein: CASSLLAGENADTQYF.